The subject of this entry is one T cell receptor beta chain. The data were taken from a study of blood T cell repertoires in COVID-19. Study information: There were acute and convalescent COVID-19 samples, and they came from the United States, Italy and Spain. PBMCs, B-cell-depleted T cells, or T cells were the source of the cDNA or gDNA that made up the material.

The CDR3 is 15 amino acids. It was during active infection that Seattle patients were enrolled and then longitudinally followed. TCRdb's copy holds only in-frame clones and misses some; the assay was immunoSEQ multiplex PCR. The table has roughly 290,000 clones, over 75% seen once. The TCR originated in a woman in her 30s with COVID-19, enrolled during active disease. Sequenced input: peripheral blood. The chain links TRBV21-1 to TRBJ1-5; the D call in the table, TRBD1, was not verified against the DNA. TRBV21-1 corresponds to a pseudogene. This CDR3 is CASSKAGADNQPQHF. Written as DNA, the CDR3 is TGTGCCAGCAGCAAAGCTGGGGCAGACAATCAGCCCCAGCATTTT.